A selection of T cell receptor beta chains follows, all from one sample in a study of T cells in Graves' hyperthyroidism and ophthalmopathy. MiXCR, run by TCRdb on the multiplex PCR reads, gives a single entry per CDR3 protein. The sample shows around 97,000 distinct CDR3 sequences, approximately 48% of them seen only once. The specimen was blood. These receptors were collected from a man in his forties with Graves' hyperthyroidism. CDR3s include the opening cysteine and the closing phenylalanine or tryptophan. Fields, in order: J gene, clone size, V gene, D gene, CDR3 DNA, CDR3 protein. D genes are given only for firm matches. A clone size is listed for some rows: how often the clone was seen (once, few, many), or a class if it is expanded.

J gene: TRBJ2-7; clone size: many; V gene: TRBV5-8; D gene: .; CDR3 DNA: TGTGCCAGCAGCCTGTCGGCGGGGGAGCAGTACTTC; CDR3 protein: CASSLSAGEQYF
J gene: TRBJ2-3; clone size: many; V gene: TRBV9; D gene: TRBD1; CDR3 DNA: TGTGCCAGCAGCGAGTCCGGGACAGGGGTAGCAGATACGCAGTATTTT; CDR3 protein: CASSESGTGVADTQYF
J gene: TRBJ1-2; clone size: .; V gene: TRBV7-2; D gene: TRBD1; CDR3 DNA: TGTGCCAGCAGCCTCGGGACAGGGAAAATCTATGGCTACACCTTC; CDR3 protein: CASSLGTGKIYGYTF
J gene: TRBJ2-1; clone size: many; V gene: TRBV14; D gene: .; CDR3 DNA: TGTGCCAGCAGCCAAGTTCGGTACAATGAGCAGTTCTTC; CDR3 protein: CASSQVRYNEQFF
J gene: TRBJ2-5; clone size: once; V gene: TRBV20-1; D gene: .; CDR3 DNA: TGCAGTGCTAGAGATCGAGGTGTCGAAGAGACCCAGTACTTC; CDR3 protein: CSARDRGVEETQYF
J gene: TRBJ1-5; clone size: .; V gene: TRBV11-3; D gene: TRBD1; CDR3 DNA: TGTGCCAGCAGCTACCCGACAGGGGGCTTGAGGGAGCATTTT; CDR3 protein: CASSYPTGGLREHF
J gene: TRBJ2-7; clone size: few; V gene: TRBV7-2; D gene: .; CDR3 DNA: TGTGCCTGGAGTGTTCAGGGAGGAAAGCAGTACTTC; CDR3 protein: CAWSVQGGKQYF
J gene: TRBJ1-2; clone size: once; V gene: TRBV2; D gene: .; CDR3 DNA: TGTGCCAGCAGTGAGGCGGGGGCGAGGGGTGATGGCTACACCTTC; CDR3 protein: CASSEAGARGDGYTF
J gene: TRBJ2-3; clone size: many; V gene: TRBV19; D gene: .; CDR3 DNA: TGTGCCAGTACCCACCGCCCCGGCTCTAGCACAGATACGCAGTATTTT; CDR3 protein: CASTHRPGSSTDTQYF
J gene: TRBJ1-2; clone size: many; V gene: TRBV6-6; D gene: .; CDR3 DNA: TGTGCCAGCAGAGGGGCCGACTATGGCTACACCTTC; CDR3 protein: CASRGADYGYTF
J gene: TRBJ1-2; clone size: many; V gene: TRBV29-1; D gene: .; CDR3 DNA: TGCAGCGTTGAAGATCCATCTAACTATGGCTACACCTTC; CDR3 protein: CSVEDPSNYGYTF
J gene: TRBJ2-6; clone size: few; V gene: TRBV15; D gene: .; CDR3 DNA: TGTGCCACCAGCAGAGAAGGCGGAGGGAGCGTGGGGGCCAACGTCCTGACTTTC; CDR3 protein: CATSREGGGSVGANVLTF
J gene: TRBJ2-3; clone size: .; V gene: TRBV5-4; D gene: TRBD2; CDR3 DNA: TGTGCCAGCAGCCCGGCGGGAGGTCGCACAGATACGCAGTATTTT; CDR3 protein: CASSPAGGRTDTQYF
J gene: TRBJ1-1; clone size: many; V gene: TRBV5-5; D gene: .; CDR3 DNA: TGTGCCAGCAGCTTGGGAGTCCAGGGGATTATGAACACTGAAGCTTTCTTT; CDR3 protein: CASSLGVQGIMNTEAFF
J gene: TRBJ2-6; clone size: .; V gene: TRBV15; D gene: .; CDR3 DNA: TGTGCCACCAGCACCGGAACAGGGAGCTATGGGGCCAACGTCCTGACTTTC; CDR3 protein: CATSTGTGSYGANVLTF
J gene: TRBJ1-1; clone size: many; V gene: TRBV10-2; D gene: .; CDR3 DNA: TGCGCCAGCAGTGACGGTCGACATTTGGTCTCTGAAGCTTTCTTT; CDR3 protein: CASSDGRHLVSEAFF
J gene: TRBJ2-3; clone size: .; V gene: TRBV9; D gene: TRBD2; CDR3 DNA: TGTGCCAGCAGCGTAGTACTAGCGGGAGGACCAGATACGCAGTATTTT; CDR3 protein: CASSVVLAGGPDTQYF
J gene: TRBJ1-1; clone size: .; V gene: TRBV10-3; D gene: TRBD1; CDR3 DNA: TGTGCCATCAGTGAAAGAGGGACAGGGCCCACTGAAGCTTTCTTT; CDR3 protein: CAISERGTGPTEAFF
J gene: TRBJ1-6; clone size: many; V gene: TRBV5-6; D gene: .; CDR3 DNA: TGTGCCAGCAACAAACGCCTAATGTTACAGGGAAAGAATTCACCCCTCCACTTT; CDR3 protein: CASNKRLMLQGKNSPLHF
J gene: TRBJ2-7; clone size: .; V gene: TRBV2; D gene: TRBD1; CDR3 DNA: TGTGCCAGCAGGGGGACAGGGGCCTACGAGCAGTACTTC; CDR3 protein: CASRGTGAYEQYF
J gene: TRBJ2-2; clone size: .; V gene: TRBV2; D gene: TRBD2; CDR3 DNA: TGTGCCAGCAGTGAACCACGGACCCTGAGCGGGAGAAGTGGCGGGGAGCTGTTTTTT; CDR3 protein: CASSEPRTLSGRSGGELFF
J gene: TRBJ2-1; clone size: .; V gene: TRBV6-1; D gene: .; CDR3 DNA: TGTGCCAGCAGTGAATCCCGGGAAAGCTACAATGAGCAGTTCTTC; CDR3 protein: CASSESRESYNEQFF
J gene: TRBJ2-3; clone size: many; V gene: TRBV20-1; D gene: .; CDR3 DNA: TGCAGTGCCTTGTCCCGCGGGACTCCCGCTAGCACAGATACGCAGTATTTT; CDR3 protein: CSALSRGTPASTDTQYF
J gene: TRBJ1-5; clone size: once; V gene: TRBV29-1; D gene: .; CDR3 DNA: TGCAGCGTTGGGGGGGGGGGGACATTTGATCAGCCCCAGCATTTT; CDR3 protein: CSVGGGGTFDQPQHF
J gene: TRBJ1-2; clone size: .; V gene: TRBV11-2; D gene: TRBD1; CDR3 DNA: TGTGCCAGCAGCTTAGTGGGGACAGGTGGCAATGGCTACACCTTC; CDR3 protein: CASSLVGTGGNGYTF
J gene: TRBJ2-3; clone size: .; V gene: TRBV7-6; D gene: .; CDR3 DNA: TGTGCCAGCAGCTTAGGGGGTCCCTCGAGGGATACGCAGTATTTT; CDR3 protein: CASSLGGPSRDTQYF
J gene: TRBJ2-6; clone size: .; V gene: TRBV10-2; D gene: .; CDR3 DNA: TGCGCCAGCAGTGAGTGGGACCAAAAATTGGGTTCCAACGTCCTGACTTTC; CDR3 protein: CASSEWDQKLGSNVLTF
J gene: TRBJ2-1; clone size: many; V gene: TRBV19; D gene: TRBD2; CDR3 DNA: TGTGCCAGTAGACCTCCTAGCGGGGGGCGGTTCTTC; CDR3 protein: CASRPPSGGRFF
J gene: TRBJ2-1; clone size: few; V gene: TRBV18; D gene: .; CDR3 DNA: TGTGCCAGCTATACTACCTACAATGAGCAGTTCTTC; CDR3 protein: CASYTTYNEQFF
J gene: TRBJ2-6; clone size: .; V gene: TRBV15; D gene: .; CDR3 DNA: TGTGCCACCAGCCGGGGACCTAACGAACCTGGGGCCAACGTCCTGACTTTC; CDR3 protein: CATSRGPNEPGANVLTF
J gene: TRBJ1-4; clone size: many; V gene: TRBV7-9; D gene: .; CDR3 DNA: TGTGCCAGCAGCTTAGCTCGGGGGATTGGAAAACTGTTTTTT; CDR3 protein: CASSLARGIGKLFF
J gene: TRBJ2-7; clone size: .; V gene: TRBV25-1; D gene: TRBD1; CDR3 DNA: TGTGCCAGCAGTGAACCGACAGGGCGTACCTACGAGCAGTACTTC; CDR3 protein: CASSEPTGRTYEQYF